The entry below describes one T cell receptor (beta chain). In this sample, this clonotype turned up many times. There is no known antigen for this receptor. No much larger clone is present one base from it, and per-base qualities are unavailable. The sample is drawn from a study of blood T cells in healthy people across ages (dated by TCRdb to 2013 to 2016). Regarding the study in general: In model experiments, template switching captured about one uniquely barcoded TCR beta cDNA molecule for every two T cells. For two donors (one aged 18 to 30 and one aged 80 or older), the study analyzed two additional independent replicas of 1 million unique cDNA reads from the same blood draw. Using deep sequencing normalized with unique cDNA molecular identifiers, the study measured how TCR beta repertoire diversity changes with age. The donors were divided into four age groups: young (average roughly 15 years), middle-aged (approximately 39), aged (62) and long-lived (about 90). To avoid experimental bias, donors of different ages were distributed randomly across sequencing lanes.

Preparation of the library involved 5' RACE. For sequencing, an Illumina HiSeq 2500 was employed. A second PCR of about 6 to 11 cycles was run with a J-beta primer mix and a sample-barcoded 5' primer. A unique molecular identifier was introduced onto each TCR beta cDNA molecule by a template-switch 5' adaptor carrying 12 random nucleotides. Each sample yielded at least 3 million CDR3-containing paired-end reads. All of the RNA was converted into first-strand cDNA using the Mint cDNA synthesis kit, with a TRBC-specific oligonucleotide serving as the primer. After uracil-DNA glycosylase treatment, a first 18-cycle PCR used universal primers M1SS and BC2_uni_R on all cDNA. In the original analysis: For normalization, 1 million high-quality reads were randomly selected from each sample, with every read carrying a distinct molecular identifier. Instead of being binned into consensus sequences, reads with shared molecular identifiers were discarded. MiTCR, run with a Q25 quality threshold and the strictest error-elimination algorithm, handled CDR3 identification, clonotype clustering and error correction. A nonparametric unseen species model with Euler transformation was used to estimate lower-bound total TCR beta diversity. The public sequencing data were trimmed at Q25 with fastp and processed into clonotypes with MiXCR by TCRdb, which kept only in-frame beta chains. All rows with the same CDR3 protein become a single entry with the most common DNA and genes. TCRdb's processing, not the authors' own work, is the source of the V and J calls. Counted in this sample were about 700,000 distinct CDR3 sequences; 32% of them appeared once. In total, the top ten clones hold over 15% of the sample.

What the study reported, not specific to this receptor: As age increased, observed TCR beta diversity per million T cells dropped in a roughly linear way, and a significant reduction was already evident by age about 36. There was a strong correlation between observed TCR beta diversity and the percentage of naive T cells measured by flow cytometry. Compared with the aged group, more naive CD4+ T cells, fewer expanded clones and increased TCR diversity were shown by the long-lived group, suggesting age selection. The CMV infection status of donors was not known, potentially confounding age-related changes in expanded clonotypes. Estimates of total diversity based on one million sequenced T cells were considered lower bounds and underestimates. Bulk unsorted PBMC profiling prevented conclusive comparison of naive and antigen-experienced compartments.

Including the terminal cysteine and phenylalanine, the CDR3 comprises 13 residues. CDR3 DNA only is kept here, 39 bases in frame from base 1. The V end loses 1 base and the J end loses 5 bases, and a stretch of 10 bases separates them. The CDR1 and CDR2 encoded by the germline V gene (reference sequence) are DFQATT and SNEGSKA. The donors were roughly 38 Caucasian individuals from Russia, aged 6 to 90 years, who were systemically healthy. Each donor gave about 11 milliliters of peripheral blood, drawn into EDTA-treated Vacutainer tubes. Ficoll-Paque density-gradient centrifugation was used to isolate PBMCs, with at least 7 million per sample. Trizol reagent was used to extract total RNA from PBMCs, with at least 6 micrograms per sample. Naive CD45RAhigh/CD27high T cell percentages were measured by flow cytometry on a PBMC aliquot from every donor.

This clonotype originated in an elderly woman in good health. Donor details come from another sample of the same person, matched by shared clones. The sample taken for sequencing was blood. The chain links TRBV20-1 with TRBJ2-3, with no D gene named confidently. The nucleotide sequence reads TGCAGTGCTAGAGCTACATTCCAAGATACGCAGTATTTT. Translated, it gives CSARATFQDTQYF.